The rows below give T cell receptor beta chains drawn from one sample of a study of regulatory and conventional T cells in RAG deficiency. The data were produced by immunoSEQ multiplex PCR, yet TCRdb's version contains in-frame clones alone and is incomplete. The sample has 22,000 or so clones; 85% to 95% are singletons. The same data also contributed to another study, on regulatory T cells.

Sequenced material: CD4+ T cells sorted from blood. These receptor sequences come from a human donor in good health. CDR3s include the opening cysteine and the closing phenylalanine or tryptophan. A D gene is named only where the DNA matches it firmly. Clone size is stated in some rows and not others, as once, few, many or a class when expanded.

size	V	J	D	DNA	CDR3
once	TRBV6-1	TRBJ2-7	-	TGTGCCAGCAGTGCCAGGGGCGGGAGCGAGCAGTACTTC	CASSARGGSEQYF
-	TRBV5-8	TRBJ2-1	-	TGTGCCAGCAGCTCGTCGAGGGGATTCCTCGCCTACAATGAGCAGTTCTTC	CASSSSRGFLAYNEQFF
-	TRBV10-3	TRBJ1-2	-	TGTGCCATCAGTGAGTCCGGGCCATGGGATGGCTACACCTTC	CAISESGPWDGYTF
-	TRBV6-1	TRBJ2-7	-	TGTGCCAGCAGTGTCTCCAGGGCCCCGATGTACGAGCAGTACTTC	CASSVSRAPMYEQYF
-	TRBV9	TRBJ2-3	TRBD2	TGTGCCAGCAGCGCGGTGACTAGCGGGACCCTCACAGATACGCAGTATTTT	CASSAVTSGTLTDTQYF
-	TRBV10-3	TRBJ2-2	-	TGTGCCATCAATCCGGGACATTCGAACACCGGGGAGCTGTTTTTT	CAINPGHSNTGELFF
-	TRBV9	TRBJ1-1	-	TGTGCCAGCAGCGCCCGTGGTCAGGGAGTAACTGAAGCTTTCTTT	CASSARGQGVTEAFF
-	TRBV28	TRBJ1-3	TRBD1	TGTGCCAGCCGACAGGGAGGAAACACCATATATTTT	CASRQGGNTIYF
-	TRBV10-3	TRBJ2-1	-	TGTGCCATCAGTTTAAATGGGGCCGCCAATGAGCAGTTCTTC	CAISLNGAANEQFF
-	TRBV6-6	TRBJ2-6	-	TGTGCCAGCAGCACAGGAGCTTTACCCGGGGCCAACGTCCTGACTTTC	CASSTGALPGANVLTF
-	TRBV6-6	TRBJ2-7	-	TGTGCCAGCAGGAGACAGTACGAGCAGTACTTC	CASRRQYEQYF
-	TRBV6-1	TRBJ1-4	TRBD1	TGTGCCAGCAGCCCTGGGACAGCCCAGGAGGAAAAACTGTTTTTT	CASSPGTAQEEKLFF
few	TRBV7-6	TRBJ2-1	TRBD2	TGTGCCAGCAGCTTAGTAGGGGTCAGGCTAGCGGGAGATAGGGACAATGAGCAGTTCTTC	CASSLVGVRLAGDRDNEQFF
-	TRBV28	TRBJ2-3	-	TGTGCCAGCGCAAGGACTGGGATCACAGATACGCAGTATTTT	CASARTGITDTQYF
-	TRBV21-1	TRBJ1-3	-	TGTGCCAGCAGCGCAAGATCTCCCGGGACAGGGAAGGGACGAAACACCATATATTTT	CASSARSPGTGKGRNTIYF
once	TRBV6-5	TRBJ2-1	-	TGTGCCAGCAGTTACCGGGGCGAGTACAATGAGCAGTTCTTC	CASSYRGEYNEQFF
-	TRBV12-5	TRBJ1-1	-	TGTGCTAGTGGTTTGGGTTGGCACACTGAAGCTTTCTTT	CASGLGWHTEAFF
once	TRBV6-1	TRBJ1-6	-	TGTGCCAGCAGTGAAGAGGGGGACTCCTATAATTCACCCCTCCACTTT	CASSEEGDSYNSPLHF
-	TRBV4-1	TRBJ1-3	-	TGCGCCAGCAGCCAAGAGAGGTACAGTCCCGGCTCTGGAAACACCATATATTTT	CASSQERYSPGSGNTIYF
-	TRBV15	TRBJ2-5	-	TGTGCCACCAGCAGAGAACGGGTCCCCCAAGAGACCCAGTACTTC	CATSRERVPQETQYF
-	TRBV27	TRBJ2-7	TRBD2	TGTGCCAGCAGTTTAGTAGCGGGGGGACCCTACGAGCAGTACTTC	CASSLVAGGPYEQYF
-	TRBV5-5	TRBJ2-7	TRBD2	TGTGCCAGCAGTCTTACTAGACTAGCGGGGCCCTACGAGCAGTACTTC	CASSLTRLAGPYEQYF
once	TRBV5-1	TRBJ1-3	-	TGCGCCAGCAGCTTGCTTTCGGGGAGGGAATTCTCTGGAAACACCATATATTTT	CASSLLSGREFSGNTIYF
once	TRBV6-6	TRBJ2-7	TRBD1	TGTGCCAGCAGTTCCCCGGGACAGGGTTTGTACGAGCAGTACTTC	CASSSPGQGLYEQYF
-	TRBV30	TRBJ2-5	-	TGTGCCTGGAGCATTTCAGGGTTTGAGACCCAGTACTTC	CAWSISGFETQYF
-	TRBV18	TRBJ1-6	-	TGTGCCAGCTCACCACCCGCTGGGGAGCCCCTCCACTTT	CASSPPAGEPLHF
-	TRBV10-2	TRBJ1-4	TRBD1	TGCGCCAGCAGTGTGACAGGGGGCAGTGAAAAACTGTTTTTT	CASSVTGGSEKLFF
-	TRBV19	TRBJ2-1	TRBD2	TGTGCCAGTAGACCGACTAGCGGAAGATACAATGAGCAGTTCTTC	CASRPTSGRYNEQFF
-	TRBV5-3	TRBJ2-1	TRBD1	TGTGCCAGAAGCCAACCGGGACAGGGGATGGTAGAGTTCTTC	CARSQPGQGMVEFF
-	TRBV29-1	TRBJ2-3	-	TGCAGCCGACCGGGACGGAGTAGCACAGATACGCAGTATTTT	CSRPGRSSTDTQYF
-	TRBV5-1	TRBJ2-1	TRBD2	TGCGCCAGCAGCTTGGGGTGGGTTGCGGGAGGGCCTCTAACCTCCTACAATGAGCAGTTCTTC	CASSLGWVAGGPLTSYNEQFF
-	TRBV19	TRBJ1-1	TRBD1	TGTGCCAGTAGACCCGGGACAGGAATGGGGGGCACTGAAGCTTTCTTT	CASRPGTGMGGTEAFF
-	TRBV19	TRBJ2-2	-	TGTGCCAGTAGTATAGAAGGTAGCGGAGTCCTTAACACCGGGGAGCTGTTTTTT	CASSIEGSGVLNTGELFF
-	TRBV5-1	TRBJ2-1	TRBD2	TGCGCCAGCAGCTTCAGCGGGGCCCCCCTCAATGAGCAGTTCTTC	CASSFSGAPLNEQFF
-	TRBV6-6	TRBJ2-7	-	TGTGCCAGCAACTTCGGGGCAGACCCTGGGCAGTACTTC	CASNFGADPGQYF
-	TRBV11-2	TRBJ1-2	TRBD1	TGTGCCAGCAGCCGGTCCGAAGGGGGCGTAATAAGTGATGGCTACACCTTC	CASSRSEGGVISDGYTF
-	TRBV18	TRBJ1-6	-	TGTGCCAGCTCGACAGAGTTCTCCTATAATTCACCCCTCCACTTT	CASSTEFSYNSPLHF
-	TRBV5-1	TRBJ2-3	-	TGCGCCAGCAGCGCAGGGACTTCGAGCGACACAGATACGCAGTATTTT	CASSAGTSSDTDTQYF
-	TRBV5-1	TRBJ2-1	-	TGCGCCAGCAGCTTGGATCCAGGAAGCTCCTACAATGAGCAGTTCTTC	CASSLDPGSSYNEQFF
-	TRBV5-8	TRBJ2-1	-	TGTGCCAGCAGCTTGTTCTCCTCAATCTCACAGTTCTTC	CASSLFSSISQFF
-	TRBV10-3	TRBJ1-6	-	TGTGCCATCAGTGAGGCCCAGGGAGGCAATTCACCCCTCCACTTT	CAISEAQGGNSPLHF
-	TRBV28	TRBJ1-5	-	TGTGCCAGCAGTTTTTCGGGTAGCAATCAGCCCCAGCATTTT	CASSFSGSNQPQHF
once	TRBV5-1	TRBJ2-3	TRBD2	TGCGCCAGCAGCTTGGGGCTAGCGGGGGGTCTCACAGATACGCAGTATTTT	CASSLGLAGGLTDTQYF
-	TRBV11-2	TRBJ2-7	TRBD2	TGTGCCAGCAGCTTAGCGGGACTAACCTACGAGCAGTACTTC	CASSLAGLTYEQYF
-	TRBV2	TRBJ2-1	TRBD2	TGTGCCAGCAGCTCGACTAGCGGGATGTACGATGAGCAGTTCTTC	CASSSTSGMYDEQFF
-	TRBV19	TRBJ1-3	-	TGTGCCAGTAGTGAACAGGACTCTGGAAACACCATATATTTT	CASSEQDSGNTIYF
-	TRBV25-1	TRBJ2-3	-	TGTGCCAGCAGTGTCCCGGGCACAGATACGCAGTATTTT	CASSVPGTDTQYF
-	TRBV9	TRBJ2-1	-	TGTGCCAGCAGCGTAGCTGGGAATCGCTACAATGAGCAGTTCTTC	CASSVAGNRYNEQFF
-	TRBV11-2	TRBJ1-1	TRBD1	TGTGCCAGCAGCCCAGTACAGGGGAGAGGTACTGAAGCTTTCTTT	CASSPVQGRGTEAFF
-	TRBV20-1	TRBJ1-1	TRBD1	TGCAGTGCTCCAGGACAGGTTGAAGCTTTCTTT	CSAPGQVEAFF
-	TRBV7-6	TRBJ1-3	-	TGTGCCAGCAGCCGACAGCAGACAGGTTACTCTGGAAACACCATATATTTT	CASSRQQTGYSGNTIYF
-	TRBV14	TRBJ1-5	-	TGTGCCAGCAGCCTTCCCCCCCCGACAGCCCAGCTAAGCAATCAGCCCCAGCATTTT	CASSLPPPTAQLSNQPQHF
-	TRBV28	TRBJ1-5	-	TGTGCCAGCAGTTTTCAGTCTAGCAATCAGCCCCAGCATTTT	CASSFQSSNQPQHF
-	TRBV27	TRBJ1-1	TRBD1	TGTGCCAGCAGGCCACTTCAGGGGGGGGGCACTGAAGCTTTCTTT	CASRPLQGGGTEAFF
-	TRBV5-5	TRBJ2-3	-	TGTGCCAGCAGCTCCCTACTTGGGGATACGCAGTATTTT	CASSSLLGDTQYF
few	TRBV18	TRBJ1-1	-	TGTGCCAGCTCAAAGACTATGAACACTGAAGCTTTCTTT	CASSKTMNTEAFF
-	TRBV2	TRBJ1-2	-	TGTGCCAGCAGTGAATCAGGGTTGGGTACCTTC	CASSESGLGTF
-	TRBV6-1	TRBJ2-1	-	TGTGCCAGCAGTGAAGGCGGGAACTCCTACAATGAGCAGTTCTTC	CASSEGGNSYNEQFF
-	TRBV10-1	TRBJ2-5	TRBD2	TGCGCCAGCAGTGAGTCCGGGGGGAGAGAGACCCAGTACTTC	CASSESGGRETQYF
few	TRBV6-1	TRBJ2-7	-	TGTGCCAGCAGTGAAAGGTGGCAATCCTACGAGCAGTACTTC	CASSERWQSYEQYF